Below, one T cell receptor beta chain is given with its context. What it binds is unknown. Trimming pared 2 bases from V and 3 bases from J, leaving 11 bases between. CDR3 length: 15 amino acids. One entry per CDR3 protein, called by TCRdb with MiXCR from the reads. Seen here are approximately 280,000 distinct CDR3 sequences, approximately 22% observed once, and the top ten hold about 20%. The data derive from a study of T cell repertoires in cytomegalovirus infection. Study-level information: Both a matching HLA type and CMV infection were indicated by public TCR beta signatures.

Points from the study as a whole: Individuals carrying CMV plus the relevant HLA were identified by cumulative frequency of public TCR beta families.

The origin of this receptor is a human donor in good health (CMV status not recorded). Some clones in this sample may be carry-over from other donors' samples. The chain has TRBV12-3 or TRBV12-4 and TRBJ1-3, with D possibly TRBD1 on 6 matching bases. This specimen consisted of cultured PBMCs, obtained from culture after CMV antigen stimulation. The CDR3 nucleotides are TGTGCCAGCAGTTTAACCGCGGACAGTGGAAACACCATATATTTT. Translated, it gives CASSLTADSGNTIYF.